This TCR beta chain was profiled in a study of blood T cell repertoires in COVID-19. Study as a whole: From T cells, B-cell-depleted T cells, or PBMCs came the material, which was cDNA or gDNA.

Participants' own reports of clinical history determined their cohort assignment. No more than 2 weeks before study entry, exposed participants had met a case of COVID-19. Original methodology: Estimation of nucleated cell counts was performed using reference gene primer amplification. Assay: immunoSEQ multiplex PCR; the TCRdb copy retains only in-frame clones and omits some. That table gives V, J and clone size, and the DNA gave D and trimming. The data show a few hundred thousand clones, roughly 85% seen once. This TCR was recovered from a woman in her 50s who had been exposed to COVID-19. Material for sequencing was PBMCs or T cells enriched from blood (not recorded which).

As DNA, the CDR3 is TGTGCCAGTAGCAGGGGGCTTCCCTCAATGGAGCCCCAGCATTTT. As protein: CASSRGLPSMEPQHF. The rearrangement joins TRBV19 to TRBJ1-5; the match to TRBD1 covers 8 bases. CDR3 size: 15 residues. The germline gives CDR1 LNHDA, CDR2 SQIVND (reference sequence). The V segment lost 6 bases and the J segment 8 bases; nucleotides outside the gene matches: 12.